The 7 T cell receptor beta chains in this list originate from one sample, sequenced in a study of Tregs in tolerant kidney transplant recipients. No antigen is known for these receptors. TCRdb's copy holds only in-frame clones and misses some; the assay was immunoSEQ multiplex PCR. The sample lists more than 25,000 clones, 70% to 85% occurring once. The source material was Tregs from blood cultured with allogeneic cells. The receptor source for this set is a human donor in good health.

J is TRBJ2-7 and V is TRBV28, with 8 bases fitting TRBD1. CDR1 and CDR2 (germline): MDHEN, SYDVKM. The junction had 14 bases not matched to a gene; V was cut back by 3 bases and J by 7 bases. The CDR3 is 16 amino acids. CDR3 nucleotide sequence: TGTGCCAGCAGTTTCCTTGGACAGGGCACGGCCCATGAGCAGTACTTC. Its protein product is CASSFLGQGTAHEQYF.

V gene TRBV5-4 combines with J gene TRBJ1-2; 9 bases map to TRBD1. Germline V gives CDR1 SGHNT, CDR2 YYREEE (reference sequence). This CDR3 has 14 residues. The trim removed 4 bases at V and 9 bases at J, leaving 10 bases unmatched. CDR3 protein: CASSPNTGGASYTF. Written as DNA, the CDR3 is TGTGCCAGCAGCCCAAACACAGGGGGCGCGAGCTACACCTTC. The whole variable domain, filled in from reference TRBV5-4 and TRBJ1-2, reads ETGVTQSPTHLIKTRGQQVTLRCSSQSGHNTVSWYQQALGQGPQFIFQYYREEENGRGNFPPRFSGLQFPNYSSELNVNALELDDSALYLCASSPNTGGASYTFGSGTRLTVV.

The CDR3 bases are TGTGCCAGCAGCTTGGATGGGGAAGTAGGGCATGGCTACACCTTC. Residues: CASSLDGEVGHGYTF. V usage is TRBV5-4 and J usage is TRBJ1-2; D unclear. This CDR3 is 15 amino acids long. Germline CDR1 reads SGHNT; CDR2 reads YYREEE (reference sequence). V was clipped by 0 bases and J by 6 bases, with 15 bases between them.

The chain couples TRBV30 to TRBJ2-1, with a possible D match to TRBD2 (5 bases). With 8 bases removed from V and 1 base from J, the gap between germline ends came to 15 bases. Germline CDR1 is GTSNPN and CDR2 is SVGIG (reference sequence). This CDR3 spans 14 amino acids. For the CDR3, the DNA is TGTGCCGGAAAGGACTCACCTTCCTACAATGAGCAGTTCTTC. It encodes CAGKDSPSYNEQFF.

Worth noting for this clone: One end of the junction fails to match germline, which may point to a read error. The rearrangement links TRBV29-1 to TRBJ1-5; maybe TRBD1 (5 bases). CDR3 length: 12 residues. Per germline, CDR1 SQVTM and CDR2 ANQGSEA. Here the CDR3 reads CTVGGGNQPQHF. CDR3 DNA sequence: TGCACCGTTGGGGGTGGCAATCAGCCCCAGCATTTT.

The chain carries TRBV18 and TRBJ2-7; no definite D call. The CDR3 covers 13 residues. Germline assignment: CDR1 KGHSH and CDR2 LQKENI. V was clipped by 5 bases and J by 4 bases, with 12 bases between them. The CDR3 DNA is TGTGCCAGCTCAGGGGAAAACCTATACGAGCAGTACTTC. This encodes CASSGENLYEQYF. Variable domain in full (rest from reference TRBV18 and TRBJ2-7): NAGVMQNPRHLVRRRGQEARLRCSPMKGHSHVYWYRQLPEEGLKFMVYLQKENIIDESGMPKERFSAEFPKEGPSILRIQQVVRGDSAAYFCASSGENLYEQYFGPGTRLTVT.

The chain carries TRBV19 and TRBJ1-2; TRBD1 aligns across 9 bases. The CDR3 has 13 residues. Per germline, CDR1 LNHDA and CDR2 SQIVND (reference sequence). The junction had 10 bases not matched to a gene; V was cut back by 4 bases and J by 13 bases. CDR3 protein: CASSTPGQGSFTF. Written as DNA, the CDR3 is TGTGCCAGTAGTACACCGGGACAGGGCTCTTTCACCTTC. The variable domain in full, with the rest retrieved from reference TRBV19 and TRBJ1-2, is DGGITQSPKYLFRKEGQNVTLSCEQNLNHDAMYWYRQDPGQGLRLIYYSQIVNDFQKGDIAEGYSVSREKKESFPLTVTSAQKNPTAFYLCASSTPGQGSFTFGSGTRLTVV.